This T cell receptor beta chain was recovered during a study of blood T cell repertoires in COVID-19. Study background: Specimens from acute and convalescent COVID-19 originated in the United States, Italy and Spain.

Donors were grouped by their self-reported clinical history. Two negative PCRs, clearance, or symptom resolution had been documented for recovered Cohort 3 donors. As handled by the study authors: Reference gene primer amplification gave estimated nucleated cell counts. TCRdb keeps only in-frame clones here, not all; method: immunoSEQ multiplex PCR. V and J calls and clone size are given by that table; D and trimming were obtained from the DNA. Among about 200,000 clones, around 90% were seen once, and the ten largest hold approximately 7.6%. Sequencing was carried out using PBMCs or T cells enriched from blood (not recorded which). The TCR was taken from a woman aged 18 to 35 who had recovered from COVID-19.

The CDR3 loop is CASSFRGSNQPQHF. Written as DNA, the CDR3 is TGTGCCAGCAGCTTTAGGGGTAGCAATCAGCCCCAGCATTTT. This chain links TRBV5-8 with TRBJ1-5, with a possible D match to TRBD1 (5 bases). The CDR3 runs 14 residues. Trimming took 2 bases from V and 0 from J, leaving 6 bases between them. Per germline, CDR1 SGHTS and CDR2 YDEGEE.